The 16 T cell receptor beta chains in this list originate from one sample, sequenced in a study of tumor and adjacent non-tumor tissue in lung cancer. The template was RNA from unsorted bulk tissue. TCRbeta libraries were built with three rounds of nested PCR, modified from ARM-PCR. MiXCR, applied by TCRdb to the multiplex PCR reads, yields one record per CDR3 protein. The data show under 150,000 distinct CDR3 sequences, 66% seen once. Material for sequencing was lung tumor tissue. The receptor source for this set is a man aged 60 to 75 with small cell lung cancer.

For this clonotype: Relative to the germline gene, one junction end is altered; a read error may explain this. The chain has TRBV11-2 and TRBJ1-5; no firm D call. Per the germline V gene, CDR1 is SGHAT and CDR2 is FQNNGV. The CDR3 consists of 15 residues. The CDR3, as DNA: TGTGCCAGCGGCCCCCACGGGGTTGGCAATCGGCCCCAGCATTTT. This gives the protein CASGPHGVGNRPQHF.

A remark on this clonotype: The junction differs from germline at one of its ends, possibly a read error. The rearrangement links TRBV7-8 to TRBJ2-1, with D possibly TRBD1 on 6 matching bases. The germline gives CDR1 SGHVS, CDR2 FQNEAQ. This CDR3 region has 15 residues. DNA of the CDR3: TGTGCCAGCAGCTTAGGCCGGGACATTGGCAATGACCAGTTCTTC. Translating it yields CASSLGRDIGNDQFF.

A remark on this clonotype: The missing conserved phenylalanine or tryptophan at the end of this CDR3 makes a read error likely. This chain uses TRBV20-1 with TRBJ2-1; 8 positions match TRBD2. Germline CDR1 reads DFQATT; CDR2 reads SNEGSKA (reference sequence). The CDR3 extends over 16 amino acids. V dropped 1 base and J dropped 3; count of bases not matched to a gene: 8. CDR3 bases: TGCAGTGCTAGAGGCCCCGGCAGCGGGGGCTACAATGAGCAGTTCTCC. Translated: CSARGPGSGGYNEQFS.

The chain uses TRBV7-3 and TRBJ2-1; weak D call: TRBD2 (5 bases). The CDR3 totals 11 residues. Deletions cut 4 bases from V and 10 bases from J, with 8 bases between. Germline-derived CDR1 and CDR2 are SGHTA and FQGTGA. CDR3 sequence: CASSSGGEQFF. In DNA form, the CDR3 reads TGTGCCAGCAGCTCGGGCGGGGAGCAGTTCTTC.

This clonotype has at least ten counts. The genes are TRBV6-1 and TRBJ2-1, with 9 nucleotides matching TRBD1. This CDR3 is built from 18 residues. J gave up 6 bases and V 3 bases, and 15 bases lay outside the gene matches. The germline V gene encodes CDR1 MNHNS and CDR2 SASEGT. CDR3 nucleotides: TGTGCCAGCAGTGAGGCTTCCCCCTTTTGGGACAGGGCCAATGAGCAGTTCTTC. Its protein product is CASSEASPFWDRANEQFF.

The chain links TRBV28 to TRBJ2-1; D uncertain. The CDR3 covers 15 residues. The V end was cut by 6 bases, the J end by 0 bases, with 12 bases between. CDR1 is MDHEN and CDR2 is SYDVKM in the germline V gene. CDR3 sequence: CASSFGVISYNEQFF. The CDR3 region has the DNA TGTGCCAGCAGCTTTGGAGTAATCTCCTACAATGAGCAGTTCTTC. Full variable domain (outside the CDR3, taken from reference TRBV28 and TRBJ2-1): DVKVTQSSRYLVKRTGEKVFLECVQDMDHENMFWYRQDPGLGLRLIYFSYDVKMKEKGDIPEGYSVSREKKERFSLILESASTNQTSMYLCASSFGVISYNEQFFGPGTRLTVL.

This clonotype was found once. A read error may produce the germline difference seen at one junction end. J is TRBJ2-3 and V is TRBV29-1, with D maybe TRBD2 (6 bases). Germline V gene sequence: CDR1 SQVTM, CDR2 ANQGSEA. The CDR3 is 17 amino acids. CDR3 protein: CSVEDPWRGTGTDTPYF. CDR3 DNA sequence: TGCAGCGTTGAAGACCCTTGGAGGGGCACAGGCACGGATACGCCGTATTTT.

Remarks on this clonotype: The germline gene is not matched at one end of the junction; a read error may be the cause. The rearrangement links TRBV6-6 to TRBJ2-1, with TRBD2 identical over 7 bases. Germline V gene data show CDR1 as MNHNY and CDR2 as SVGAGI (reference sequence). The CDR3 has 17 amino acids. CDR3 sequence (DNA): TGTGCCGGCAGTTACTCCGCCTCCGCGGGACTAAACAATGAGCAGTTCTTC. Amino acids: CAGSYSASAGLNNEQFF.

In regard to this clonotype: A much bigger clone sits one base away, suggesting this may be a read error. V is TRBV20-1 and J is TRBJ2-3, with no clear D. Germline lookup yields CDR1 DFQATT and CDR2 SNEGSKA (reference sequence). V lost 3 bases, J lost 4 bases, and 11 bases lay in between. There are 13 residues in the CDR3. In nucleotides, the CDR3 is TGCAGTGCTAGTCACCGGATGGCAGATACGCAGTATTTT. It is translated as CSASHRMADTQYF.

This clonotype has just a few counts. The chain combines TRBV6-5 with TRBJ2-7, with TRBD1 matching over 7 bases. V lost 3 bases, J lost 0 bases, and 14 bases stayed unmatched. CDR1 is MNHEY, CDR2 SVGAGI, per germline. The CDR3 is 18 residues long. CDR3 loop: CASSYSAPTGVFSYEQYV. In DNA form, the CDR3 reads TGTGCCAGCAGTTATTCCGCACCTACAGGGGTCTTCTCCTACGAGCAGTACGTC.

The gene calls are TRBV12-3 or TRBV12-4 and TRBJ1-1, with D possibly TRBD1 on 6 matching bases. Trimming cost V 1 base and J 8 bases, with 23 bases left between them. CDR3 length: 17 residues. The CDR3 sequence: CASSLGGSGQTRLEAFF. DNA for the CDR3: TGTGCCAGCAGTTTAGGGGGTTCAGGACAGACAAGGCTCGAAGCTTTCTTT.

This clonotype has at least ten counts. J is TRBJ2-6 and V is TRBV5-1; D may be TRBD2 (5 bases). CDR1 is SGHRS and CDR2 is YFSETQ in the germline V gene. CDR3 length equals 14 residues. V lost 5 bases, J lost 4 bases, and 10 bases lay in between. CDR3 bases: TGCGCCAGCAGGACTACGCTCGGGGCCAACGTCCTGACTTTC. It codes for CASRTTLGANVLTF.

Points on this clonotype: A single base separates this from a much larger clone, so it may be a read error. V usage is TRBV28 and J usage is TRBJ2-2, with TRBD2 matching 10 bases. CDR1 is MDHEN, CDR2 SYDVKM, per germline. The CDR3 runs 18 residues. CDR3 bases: TGTGCCAGCAGTTCCTCCTTACTAGCGGGAACGAACACCGGGGAGATGTTTTTT. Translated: CASSSSLLAGTNTGEMFF.

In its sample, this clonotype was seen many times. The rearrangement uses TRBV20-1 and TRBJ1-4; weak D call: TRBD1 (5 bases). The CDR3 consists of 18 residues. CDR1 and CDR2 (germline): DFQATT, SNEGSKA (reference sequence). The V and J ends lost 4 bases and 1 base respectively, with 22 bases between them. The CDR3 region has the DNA TGCAGTGCTATCGACCAGAAATCGGAGGGGAGAACTAATGAAAAACTGTTTTTT. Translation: CSAIDQKSEGRTNEKLFF.

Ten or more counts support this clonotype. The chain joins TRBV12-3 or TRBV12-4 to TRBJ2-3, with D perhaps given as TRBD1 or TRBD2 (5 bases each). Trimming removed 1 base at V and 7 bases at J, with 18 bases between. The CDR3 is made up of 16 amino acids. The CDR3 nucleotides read TGTGCCAGCAGTTTAGGGGGCCCCGGGATTCGGAATACGCAGTATTTT. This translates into CASSLGGPGIRNTQYF.

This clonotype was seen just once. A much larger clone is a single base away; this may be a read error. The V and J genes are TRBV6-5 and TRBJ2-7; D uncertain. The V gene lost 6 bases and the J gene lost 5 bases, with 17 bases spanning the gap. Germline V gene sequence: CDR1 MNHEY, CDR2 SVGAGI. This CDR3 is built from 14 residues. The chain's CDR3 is CASSPAQLPHEQYF. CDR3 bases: TGTGCCAGCAGCCCGGCCCAACTGCCCCACGAGCAGTACTTC.